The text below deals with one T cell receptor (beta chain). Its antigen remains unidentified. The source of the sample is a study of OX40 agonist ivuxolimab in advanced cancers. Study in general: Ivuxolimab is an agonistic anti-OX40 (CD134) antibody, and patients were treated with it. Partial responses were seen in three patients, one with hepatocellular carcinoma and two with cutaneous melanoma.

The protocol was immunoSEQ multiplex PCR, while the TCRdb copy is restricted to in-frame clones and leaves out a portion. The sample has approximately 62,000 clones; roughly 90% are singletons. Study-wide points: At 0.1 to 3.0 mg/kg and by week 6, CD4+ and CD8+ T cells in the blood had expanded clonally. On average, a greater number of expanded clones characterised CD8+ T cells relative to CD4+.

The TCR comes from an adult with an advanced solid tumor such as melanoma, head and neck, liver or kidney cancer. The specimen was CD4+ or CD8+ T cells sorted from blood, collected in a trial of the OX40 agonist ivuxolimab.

CDR3 bases: TGTGCCAGCACACGAGGTCAGGGGCAGTATTTT. Residues: CASTRGQGQYF. The V and J genes are TRBV28 and TRBJ2-3, with D perhaps TRBD1 (5 bases). The CDR3 length is 11 residues. CDR1 is MDHEN, CDR2 SYDVKM, per germline. The ends were cut back, 7 bases at V and 11 bases at J, with 13 bases in the middle.